This T cell receptor (beta chain) was identified in a study of T cell repertoires in cytomegalovirus infection. This CDR3 spans 16 amino acids. The junction had 11 bases not matched to a gene; V was cut back by 3 bases and J by 1 base. The germline CDR1 and CDR2 sequences are GTSNPN and SVGIG (reference sequence). TCRdb reprocessed the reads via MiXCR and lists one record per CDR3 protein. The sample has 450,000 to 600,000 distinct CDR3 sequences, about 11% seen once. V and J are TRBV30 and TRBJ2-5; 7 nucleotides line up with TRBD1. The receptor's source is a human donor in good health (CMV status not recorded). Some clones in this sample may be carry-over from other donors' samples. Input material: PBMCs. In DNA, the CDR3 is TGTGCCTGGAGCAGCTACTTACCAGGGGGCCAAGAGACCCAGTACTTC. Translated: CAWSSYLPGGQETQYF. The entire variable domain, with the rest obtained from reference TRBV30 and TRBJ2-5, is as follows: SQTIHQWPATLVQPVGSPLSLECTVEGTSNPNLYWYRQAAGRGLQLLFYSVGIGQISSEVPQNLSASRPQDRQFILSSKKLLLSDSGFYLCAWSSYLPGGQETQYFGPGTRLLVL.